The rows below give T cell receptor beta chains drawn from one sample of a study of cytomegalovirus exposure and HLA in healthy donors. Produced via immunoSEQ multiplex PCR; TCRdb's table is partial and in-frame only. The data contain 30,000 to 40,000 clones, 80% of them singletons. Sequencing used PBMCs. These receptors all stem from a male donor in good health and CMV-seronegative. Each CDR3 is given with its conserved first and last residue. The order of the fields is V gene, J gene, clone size, D gene, CDR3 protein, CDR3 DNA. A D gene is named only where the DNA matches it firmly. Part of the rows lack a size; the others show once, few, many or a class for expanded clones.

TRBV6-1	TRBJ2-1	.	TRBD1	CASSDTGTGYNEQFF	TGTGCCAGCAGTGATACCGGGACAGGGTACAATGAGCAGTTCTTC
TRBV19	TRBJ1-2	once	.	CASTPGETGFRGYTF	TGTGCCAGTACCCCGGGTGAGACTGGGTTTCGCGGCTACACCTTC
TRBV7-3	TRBJ2-3	.	TRBD1	CASSSLGRGRTDTQYF	TGTGCCAGCAGCTCCCTCGGCAGGGGGCGGACAGATACGCAGTATTTT
TRBV15	TRBJ1-1	.	TRBD1	CATSSEGTGRREGFAFF	TGTGCCACCAGCAGCGAGGGGACAGGTCGTCGAGAGGGCTTCGCTTTCTTT
TRBV4-3	TRBJ1-1	.	.	CASSQVGDSSTEAFF	TGCGCCAGCAGCCAAGTCGGGGATTCTAGCACTGAAGCTTTCTTT
TRBV19	TRBJ2-7	.	TRBD2	CASRSGRAGEQYF	TGTGCCAGTCGTAGCGGGAGGGCCGGCGAGCAGTACTTC
TRBV7-3	TRBJ2-1	.	TRBD2	CASSEGLAGHNEQFF	TGTGCCAGCAGCGAGGGACTAGCGGGACACAATGAGCAGTTCTTC
TRBV7-3	TRBJ2-7	.	TRBD1	CASSLGGQGYEQYF	TGTGCCAGCAGCTTAGGGGGACAGGGCTACGAGCAGTACTTC
TRBV5-8	TRBJ2-2	once	.	CATSLGAANTGELFF	TGTGCCACCAGCTTGGGGGCCGCGAACACCGGGGAGCTGTTTTTT
TRBV2	TRBJ2-5	few	TRBD2	CASSGLAGGRETQYF	TGTGCCAGCAGTGGACTAGCGGGGGGGCGGGAGACCCAGTACTTC
TRBV4-2	TRBJ2-7	.	TRBD2	CASSQANSGSYEQYF	TGTGCCAGCAGCCAAGCTAATAGCGGGAGCTACGAGCAGTACTTC
TRBV7-3	TRBJ2-1	.	.	CASSPRAMDSEQFF	TGTGCCAGCAGCCCCCGAGCGATGGACAGTGAGCAGTTCTTC
TRBV6-6	TRBJ2-7	.	.	CASSHPREAGSEQYF	TGTGCCAGCAGTCACCCTAGGGAAGCGGGTAGCGAGCAGTACTTC
TRBV5-6	TRBJ1-1	.	TRBD1	CASGTGGSLGDTEAFF	TGTGCCAGTGGGACAGGGGGCTCCCTCGGGGACACTGAAGCTTTCTTT
TRBV21-1	TRBJ2-3	medium-sized	.	CASSNQGQDPFTDTQYF	TGTGCCAGCAGCAACCAGGGACAGGACCCTTTCACAGATACGCAGTATTTT
TRBV18	TRBJ1-2	.	.	CASSPSGQGYGYTF	TGTGCCAGCTCACCATCCGGCCAGGGCTACGGCTACACCTTC
TRBV5-6	TRBJ1-1	.	.	CASSLGLGGTEAFF	TGTGCCAGCAGCTTAGGTCTAGGGGGCACTGAAGCTTTCTTT
TRBV7-2	TRBJ1-4	.	.	CASSPETGELRKLFF	TGTGCCAGCAGCCCAGAGACAGGCGAGTTGAGAAAACTGTTTTTT
TRBV28	TRBJ2-1	once	.	CASSLGPRGQFF	TGTGCCAGCAGTCTGGGGCCCCGAGGGCAGTTCTTC
TRBV6-5	TRBJ1-5	.	TRBD1	CASSADRGLGQPQHF	TGTGCCAGCAGCGCTGACAGGGGATTGGGTCAGCCCCAGCATTTT
TRBV6-1	TRBJ2-1	.	.	CASSESGQEVFF	TGTGCCAGCAGTGAAAGCGGTCAAGAGGTGTTCTTC
TRBV5-1	TRBJ2-5	.	TRBD2	CASSSSGGDQETQYF	TGCGCCAGCAGTAGTAGCGGGGGGGATCAAGAGACCCAGTACTTC
TRBV7-2	TRBJ2-3	few	TRBD1	CASSLDRGTDTQYF	TGTGCCAGCAGCTTGGACAGGGGCACAGATACGCAGTATTTT
TRBV6-5	TRBJ1-2	.	.	CASSDRDLGGYTF	TGTGCCAGCAGTGACCGGGACTTAGGTGGCTACACCTTC
TRBV6-1	TRBJ2-3	.	.	CASSEIGFGGAIDTQYF	TGTGCCAGCAGTGAAATTGGGTTTGGCGGGGCGATAGATACGCAGTATTTT
TRBV5-8	TRBJ1-1	.	.	CASSHRFRNTEAFF	TGTGCCAGCAGCCACCGGTTTAGGAACACTGAAGCTTTCTTT
TRBV2	TRBJ1-6	.	.	CASSAGLSNSPLHF	TGTGCCAGCAGTGCAGGGCTTAGTAATTCACCCCTCCACTTT
TRBV30	TRBJ1-5	.	.	CASSSGADQPQHF	TGTGCCTCCTCTAGCGGGGCAGATCAGCCCCAGCATTTT
TRBV27	TRBJ2-7	.	.	CASSHRRTNYEQYF	TGTGCCAGCAGTCACCGGAGGACCAACTACGAGCAGTACTTC
TRBV13	TRBJ1-6	.	.	CASSLSNSPLHF	TGTGCCAGCAGCTTGAGTAATTCACCCCTCCACTTT
TRBV7-6	TRBJ2-7	.	.	CASSLTPRGKGMEQYF	TGTGCCAGCAGCTTAACCCCCAGGGGAAAGGGGATGGAGCAGTACTTC
TRBV30	TRBJ1-2	once	.	CAWTKAGANYGYTF	TGTGCCTGGACAAAGGCGGGGGCTAACTATGGCTACACCTTC
TRBV10-2	TRBJ1-5	.	.	CASARTDNQPQHF	TGCGCCAGCGCTCGGACAGACAATCAGCCCCAGCATTTT
TRBV15	TRBJ2-7	.	.	CATSRDHGSLSYEQYF	TGTGCCACCAGCAGAGATCACGGGAGCTTGTCCTACGAGCAGTACTTC
TRBV7-9	TRBJ2-7	.	TRBD1	CASGRTGVDEQYF	TGTGCCAGCGGGCGGACAGGGGTTGACGAGCAGTACTTC
TRBV7-2	TRBJ1-5	few	.	CASSFQGLGNQPQHF	TGTGCCAGCAGCTTCCAGGGACTCGGAAATCAGCCCCAGCATTTT
TRBV29-1	TRBJ2-1	.	.	CSGGYNEQFF	TGCAGCGGCGGATACAATGAGCAGTTCTTC
TRBV5-4	TRBJ2-5	.	TRBD2	CASSFSGGVKETQYF	TGTGCCAGCAGCTTTAGCGGGGGGGTTAAAGAGACCCAGTACTTC
TRBV6-5	TRBJ1-6	.	.	CASSYKTEVSPLHF	TGTGCCAGCAGTTACAAGACAGAAGTATCCCCCCTCCACTTT
TRBV15	TRBJ1-5	.	.	CATSRSRGQPQHF	TGTGCCACCAGCAGGAGTAGGGGGCAGCCCCAGCATTTT
TRBV4-2	TRBJ1-5	.	.	CASSQDRQGGNQPQHF	TGTGCCAGCAGCCAAGATAGGCAGGGAGGAAATCAGCCCCAGCATTTT
TRBV4-2	TRBJ2-4	.	.	CASSQDKTYIQYF	TGTGCCAGCAGCCAAGATAAGACATACATTCAGTACTTC
TRBV27	TRBJ2-2	once	.	CASSSLQGTGELFF	TGTGCCAGCAGTTCCTTACAGGGAACCGGGGAGCTGTTTTTT
TRBV20-1	TRBJ1-5	once	.	CSAEGNQPQHF	TGCAGTGCTGAGGGAAATCAGCCCCAGCATTTT
TRBV5-6	TRBJ1-1	.	.	CASSPWSTNTEAFF	TGTGCCAGCAGCCCCTGGTCGACAAACACTGAAGCTTTCTTT
TRBV30	TRBJ1-2	once	.	CAWRLTTENYGYTF	TGTGCCTGGAGACTAACGACAGAGAACTATGGCTACACCTTC
TRBV12-5	TRBJ1-1	.	.	CASGRPPRTKAFF	TGTGCTAGTGGCCGACCTCCCCGGACAAAAGCTTTCTTT